These 27 T cell receptor beta chains came from one sample sequenced in a study of cytomegalovirus exposure and HLA in healthy donors. The PCR made use of 60 Vbeta and 13 Jbeta primers. Assay used: immunoSEQ multiplex PCR; TCRdb lists only in-frame clones, some missing. The data contain roughly 100,000 clones, 60% to 80% of them singletons. The sequenced sample consisted of PBMCs. Every receptor here comes from a man in his 60s in good health and CMV-seropositive.

This chain joins TRBV7-6 and TRBJ1-4; TRBD1 might be the D (5 bases). Germline V CDR1 and CDR2: SGHVS, FNYEAQ. The CDR3 covers 13 residues. V dropped 1 base and J dropped 12 bases, with 12 bases sitting between them. CDR3: CASSLVMQGELFF. Here the CDR3 DNA reads TGTGCCAGCAGCTTAGTAATGCAGGGCGAACTGTTTTTT.

This clone has just a few counts. The chain uses TRBV4-1 and TRBJ2-3, with TRBD1 matching 7 bases. V gave up 3 bases and J gave up 2 bases; unmatched junction bases: 2. Germline CDR1 reads MGHRA; CDR2 reads YSYEKL. This CDR3 region has 14 residues. The CDR3 sequence: CASSQTGTTDTQYF. The CDR3 region has the DNA TGCGCCAGCAGCCAGACAGGGACCACAGATACGCAGTATTTT.

This rearrangement joins TRBV28 to TRBJ1-1; D not certain. Germline V gene data show CDR1 as MDHEN and CDR2 as SYDVKM. CDR3 length equals 11 residues. V was trimmed by 4 bases and J by 10 bases, leaving 10 bases between them. The CDR3 reads CASSSPLRAFF. CDR3 in DNA: TGTGCCAGCAGTTCCCCTCTAAGAGCTTTCTTT.

The chain couples TRBV28 to TRBJ2-7; D is uncertain. The CDR3 spans 14 residues. The V gene lost 3 bases and the J gene lost 7 bases, with 16 bases spanning the gap. The germline V gene has CDR1 MDHEN and CDR2 SYDVKM. The CDR3 bases are TGTGCCAGCAGTTTGTTGGTAGCTACTGGAGAGCAGTACTTC. As protein: CASSLLVATGEQYF.

The V call is TRBV5-5, the J call TRBJ1-5, with 7 bases identical to TRBD1. This CDR3 spans 14 amino acids. V lost 2 bases and J lost 4; bases outside the gene matches: 3. Per the germline V gene, CDR1 is SGHKS and CDR2 is YYEKEE (reference sequence). The CDR3, as DNA: TGTGCCAGCAGCTTCGGGACAGCGAATCAGCCCCAGCATTTT. It translates to CASSFGTANQPQHF.

As to this clone: Other nucleotide sequences in the sample specify the same CDR3. CDR3 DNA sequence: TGTGCCAGCAGCGTAGCGGTGAACACTGAAGCTTTCTTT. Translated: CASSVAVNTEAFF. This chain connects TRBV9 to TRBJ1-1; D not certain. V was pared by 0 bases and J by 0 bases, with 3 bases between. The CDR3 loop spans 13 amino acids. Germline lookup yields CDR1 SGDLS and CDR2 YYNGEE.

The chain employs TRBV5-4 and TRBJ1-5; D is uncertain. Trimming stripped 4 bases from V and 1 base from J, with 6 bases between. Germline lookup yields CDR1 SGHNT and CDR2 YYREEE (reference sequence). CDR3 size: 13 residues. For the CDR3, the DNA is TGTGCCAGCAGCGCCGAGAGCAATCAGCCCCAGCATTTT. It translates to CASSAESNQPQHF.

This clone was picked up a small number of times. The gene calls are TRBV5-1 and TRBJ2-1, with TRBD1 as a possible D gene (6 bases). V was pared by 4 bases and J by 0 bases, with 14 bases between. This CDR3 comprises 16 residues. CDR1 and CDR2 (germline): SGHRS, YFSETQ. The CDR3 bases are TGCGCCAGCAGCCTCGCCGGGACACTCTCCTACAATGAGCAGTTCTTC. Its translation is CASSLAGTLSYNEQFF. The full variable domain, completed using reference TRBV5-1 and TRBJ2-1, is KAGVTQTPRYLIKTRGQQVTLSCSPISGHRSVSWYQQTPGQGLQFLFEYFSETQRNKGNFPGRFSGRQFSNSRSEMNVSTLELGDSALYLCASSLAGTLSYNEQFFGPGTRLTVL.

This chain connects TRBV18 to TRBJ1-2; TRBD1 matches 8 bases. V shed 4 bases, J shed 7 bases, and the junction held 8 bases outside the gene matches. Germline values: CDR1 KGHSH, CDR2 LQKENI. This CDR3 is built from 14 residues. Here the CDR3 reads CASSQGQGGVGYTF. CDR3 coding DNA: TGTGCCAGCTCACAAGGACAGGGAGGTGTTGGCTACACCTTC.

The CDR3, as DNA: TGTGCCAGCAGTTTTCCCGGGACATCGTACGAGCAGTACTTC. Protein: CASSFPGTSYEQYF. The chain employs TRBV28 and TRBJ2-7; possible D gene TRBD1, 6 bases. The CDR3 totals 14 residues. Per the germline V gene, CDR1 is MDHEN and CDR2 is SYDVKM. Trimming shortened V by 3 bases and J by 4 bases, and 13 bases separated the two germline ends. Full variable domain (rest looked up from reference TRBV28 and TRBJ2-7): DVKVTQSSRYLVKRTGEKVFLECVQDMDHENMFWYRQDPGLGLRLIYFSYDVKMKEKGDIPEGYSVSREKKERFSLILESASTNQTSMYLCASSFPGTSYEQYFGPGTRLTVT.

The chain is built from TRBV28 and TRBJ2-7; TRBD1 agrees at 9 bases. Germline V gene data show CDR1 as MDHEN and CDR2 as SYDVKM. The CDR3 extends over 16 amino acids. Unmatched junction bases numbered 14, after V lost 7 bases and J lost 4 bases. The CDR3 is CASITFRDRVKYEQYF. The CDR3 region has the DNA TGTGCCAGCATCACATTCCGGGACAGGGTAAAGTACGAGCAGTACTTC.

The chain joins TRBV5-6 to TRBJ2-2; the match to TRBD2 covers 10 bases. V lost 4 bases to trimming and J lost 8 bases; unmatched junction nucleotides: 14. Germline CDR1 SGHDT, CDR2 YYEEEE. The CDR3 length is 17 residues. The CDR3 DNA reads as TGTGCCAGCAGCCCACTATCGTTAGCGGGGGGCGGAGGGGAGCTGTTTTTT. As protein: CASSPLSLAGGGGELFF.

The chain combines TRBV28 with TRBJ2-7, with TRBD1 identical over 9 bases. Germline V gene sequence: CDR1 MDHEN, CDR2 SYDVKM. V shed 5 bases and J 6 bases; nucleotides not matched to a gene: 8. This CDR3 spans 14 amino acids. As DNA, the CDR3 is TGTGCCAGCAGTCCCCCCCGGGACAGGGTCGAGCAGTACTTC. As protein: CASSPPRDRVEQYF.

The V and J genes are TRBV5-1 and TRBJ2-2, with 8 bases that match TRBD2. V gave up 0 bases and J gave up 1 base; unmatched junction bases: 5. CDR1 is SGHRS and CDR2 is YFSETQ in the germline V gene. The CDR3 is 17 amino acids. The CDR3 protein is CASSLESGGLNTGELFF. The CDR3 coding sequence is TGCGCCAGCAGCTTGGAAAGCGGGGGCCTGAACACCGGGGAGCTGTTTTTT.

The chain recombines TRBV28 with TRBJ1-2; D is unresolved. V lost 1 base and J 1 base, leaving 10 bases between the germline ends. The V gene's germline CDR1 is MDHEN and CDR2 SYDVKM. The CDR3 is made up of 15 amino acids. The CDR3, as DNA: TGTGCCAGCAGTTTATCCCCCCCCAGTAACTATGGCTACACCTTC. Its protein is CASSLSPPSNYGYTF.

The chain combines TRBV5-1 with TRBJ1-1; D is unclear. The germline V gene has CDR1 SGHRS and CDR2 YFSETQ. V was pared by 1 base and J by 2 bases, with 9 bases between. The CDR3 is 14 residues long. CDR3 loop: CASSLSTLNTEAFF. CDR3 nucleotides: TGCGCCAGCAGCTTGTCTACGCTAAACACTGAAGCTTTCTTT.

V and J are TRBV7-2 and TRBJ2-7; D may be TRBD1 (5 bases). The CDR3 runs to 14 residues. Germline CDR1 SGHTA, CDR2 FQGNSA. V gave up 2 bases and J gave up 5 bases, with 13 bases separating them. The CDR3, as DNA: TGTGCCAGCAGCTTAATTGCAGGGATCCACGAGCAGTACTTC. Translated: CASSLIAGIHEQYF. Based on the CDR3 plus reference TRBV7-2 and TRBJ2-7, the full variable domain is GAGVSQSPSNKVTEKGKDVELRCDPISGHTALYWYRQSLGQGLEFLIYFQGNSAPDKSGLPSDRFSAERTGGSVSTLTIQRTQQEDSAVYLCASSLIAGIHEQYFGPGTRLTVT.

The chain couples TRBV28 to TRBJ2-7; 9 positions match TRBD1. The CDR3 runs 17 residues. Germline trimming cut 6 bases from V and 2 bases from J; bases unmatched to any gene: 14. The germline gives CDR1 MDHEN, CDR2 SYDVKM. In DNA form, the CDR3 reads TGTGCCAGCAGCTCCCCCGGGACAGGGACCCGGGCCTACGAGCAGTACTTC. As protein: CASSSPGTGTRAYEQYF.

In DNA, the CDR3 is TGTGCCAGCAGCTTAGACACTAGCTACGAGCAGTACTTC. This codes for CASSLDTSYEQYF. V usage is TRBV7-2 and J usage is TRBJ2-7; TRBD2 is a possible D gene (5 bases). The CDR3 runs to 13 residues. The germline V gene encodes CDR1 SGHTA and CDR2 FQGNSA. Deletions cut 1 base from V and 3 bases from J, with 7 bases between.

The V gene is TRBV18, the J gene TRBJ1-2, with D possibly being TRBD1 (5 bases). This CDR3 is 17 amino acids long. V gave up 4 bases and J gave up 2 bases, with 20 bases separating them. The germline V gene encodes CDR1 KGHSH and CDR2 LQKENI. The CDR3 DNA follows: TGTGCCAGCTCACTTAGGGGAGGGGAGCCCTCCAACTATGGCTACACCTTC. The encoded protein is CASSLRGGEPSNYGYTF.

This clone was observed at least ten times. The chain combines TRBV7-2 with TRBJ1-1, with D hard to call. Germline V gives CDR1 SGHTA, CDR2 FQGNSA. The CDR3 has 12 residues. With 5 bases removed from V and 8 bases from J, the gap between germline ends came to 12 bases. CDR3 amino acids: CASSPRVIEAFF. In DNA, the CDR3 is TGTGCCAGCAGCCCCCGGGTCATAGAAGCTTTCTTT.

This clone showed up just once. The chain combines TRBV28 with TRBJ1-5, with 7 bases that match TRBD1. The CDR3 consists of 15 residues. V gave up 5 bases and J gave up 1 base; unmatched junction bases: 5. Germline CDR1 reads MDHEN; CDR2 reads SYDVKM. The CDR3 spells CASSPTGVSNQPQHF. DNA of the CDR3: TGTGCCAGCAGTCCCACAGGGGTAAGCAATCAGCCCCAGCATTTT.

The V call is TRBV7-3, the J call TRBJ1-2; a possible D gene is TRBD1 (6 bases). Germline-derived CDR1 and CDR2 are SGHTA and FQGTGA. This CDR3 is 14 amino acids long. The V end lost 2 bases, the J end lost 3 bases, and 10 bases lay between the germline ends. The CDR3 sequence is CASSLQQGDYGYTF. The CDR3 bases are TGTGCCAGCAGCTTACAACAGGGCGACTATGGCTACACCTTC.

The chain joins TRBV19 to TRBJ1-2; TRBD1 matches 8 bases. Germline V gene lookup returns CDR1 LNHDA and CDR2 SQIVND (reference sequence). The CDR3 length is 16 residues. V gave up 4 bases and J gave up 5 bases; unmatched junction bases: 12. The CDR3 DNA sequence: TGTGCCAGTAGTACCGCGGGACAGGCCCACATATATGGCTACACCTTC. It specifies CASSTAGQAHIYGYTF. Filled out from reference TRBV19 and TRBJ1-2, the complete variable domain reads DGGITQSPKYLFRKEGQNVTLSCEQNLNHDAMYWYRQDPGQGLRLIYYSQIVNDFQKGDIAEGYSVSREKKESFPLTVTSAQKNPTAFYLCASSTAGQAHIYGYTFGSGTRLTVV.

This chain uses TRBV28 with TRBJ2-1; 9 positions match TRBD1. The CDR3 totals 15 residues. The V and J ends lost 6 bases and 4 bases, in that order; junction bases with no gene match: 7. CDR1 is MDHEN, CDR2 SYDVKM, per germline. CDR3: CASSPTGTGYNEQFF. As DNA, the CDR3 is TGTGCCAGCAGCCCCACCGGGACAGGGTACAATGAGCAGTTCTTC.

The rearrangement links TRBV13 to TRBJ1-2; maybe TRBD1 (6 bases). The germline V gene encodes CDR1 PRHDT and CDR2 FYEKMQ (reference sequence). V lost 1 base to trimming and J lost 2 bases, with 8 bases between them. CDR3 length: 14 residues. This CDR3 is CASSLATGNYGYTF. CDR3 DNA: TGTGCCAGCAGCTTAGCCACAGGGAACTATGGCTACACCTTC.

This clone was seen a handful of times. This sequence joins TRBV5-6 and TRBJ2-2, with TRBD1 as a possible D gene (5 bases). Trimming removed 7 bases from V and 0 bases from J, with 13 bases in between. Germline CDR1 and CDR2: SGHDT and YYEEEE. This CDR3 contains 15 residues. This CDR3 reads CASLKGLANTGELFF. In nucleotides, the CDR3 is TGTGCCAGCCTTAAGGGGCTAGCGAACACCGGGGAGCTGTTTTTT.